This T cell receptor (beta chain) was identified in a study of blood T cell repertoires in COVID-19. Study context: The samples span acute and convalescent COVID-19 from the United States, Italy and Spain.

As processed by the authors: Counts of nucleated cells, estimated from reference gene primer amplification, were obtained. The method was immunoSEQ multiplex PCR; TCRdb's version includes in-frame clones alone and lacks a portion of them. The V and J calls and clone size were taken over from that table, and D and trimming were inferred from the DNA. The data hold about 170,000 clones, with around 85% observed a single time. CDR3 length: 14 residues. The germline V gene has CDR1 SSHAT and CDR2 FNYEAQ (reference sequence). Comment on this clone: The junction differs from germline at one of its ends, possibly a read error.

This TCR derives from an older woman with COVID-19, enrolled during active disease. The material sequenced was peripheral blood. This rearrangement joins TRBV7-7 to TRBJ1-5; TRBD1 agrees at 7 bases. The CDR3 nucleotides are TGTGCTAGCAGTCCCGACAGGGACAATCAGCCCCAGCATTTT. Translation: CASSPDRDNQPQHF.